One and the same sample provided the 12 T cell receptor beta chains below, sequenced in a study of OX40 agonist ivuxolimab in advanced cancers. Clones were sequenced by immunoSEQ multiplex PCR, and TCRdb holds only the in-frame ones, with some missing. The repertoire has about 79,000 clones, around 90% of them found once; the top ten carry roughly 6.9%. The starting material was CD4+ or CD8+ T cells sorted from blood, obtained in a trial of the OX40 agonist ivuxolimab. These receptors were collected from an adult with an advanced solid tumor such as melanoma, head and neck, liver or kidney cancer.

The J gene is TRBJ2-5, the V gene TRBV19; D is unresolved. CDR1 and CDR2 (germline): LNHDA, SQIVND (reference sequence). Trimming cost V 3 bases and J 0 bases, with 11 bases left between them. The CDR3 runs 15 residues. This chain's CDR3 is CASSIAARYQETQYF. CDR3 DNA: TGTGCCAGTAGTATTGCCGCCAGGTACCAAGAGACCCAGTACTTC.

The chain is built from TRBV28 and TRBJ2-1; 10 bases line up with TRBD2. Germline V gives CDR1 MDHEN, CDR2 SYDVKM. Trimming at V came to 4 bases and at J to 0 bases, leaving 12 bases not matched to a gene. CDR3 length equals 19 residues. CDR3 protein: CASSSGLADPKSSYNEQFF. DNA of the CDR3: TGTGCCAGCAGTTCCGGACTAGCGGACCCCAAGAGCTCCTACAATGAGCAGTTCTTC.

The chain uses TRBV6-5 and TRBJ2-1; 8 positions match TRBD2. This CDR3 is 13 amino acids long. Germline values: CDR1 MNHEY, CDR2 SVGAGI. The ends lost 5 bases at V and 13 bases at J; junction bases unmatched: 10. In DNA form, the CDR3 reads TGTGCCAGCAGTCCCACCACGAGCGGGAGTCAGTTCTTC. Translated, it gives CASSPTTSGSQFF.

The rearrangement joins TRBV19 to TRBJ2-3, with TRBD2 matching 7 bases. The CDR3 extends over 14 amino acids. Losses at the gene ends were 4 bases for V and 7 bases for J; bases not matched to a gene: 8. In germline, CDR1 is LNHDA, CDR2 SQIVND (reference sequence). CDR3 sequence: CASSTATGGNTQYF. For the CDR3, the DNA is TGTGCCAGTAGTACCGCGACCGGGGGGAATACGCAGTATTTT.

The chain carries TRBV5-4 and TRBJ1-3; D unresolved. Germline values: CDR1 SGHNT, CDR2 YYREEE (reference sequence). The length of the CDR3 is 13 residues. The ends were cut back, 0 bases at V and 4 bases at J, with 5 bases in the middle. In DNA, the CDR3 is TGTGCCAGCAGCTTGGACGAGGGAAACACCATATATTTT. This codes for CASSLDEGNTIYF.

V gene TRBV2 combines with J gene TRBJ2-7; D unclear. Trimming took off 7 bases at V and 0 bases at J, with 10 bases between the two ends. CDR1 is SNHLY and CDR2 is FYNNEI in the germline V gene. The CDR3 is made up of 13 amino acids. The CDR3 spells CASKRALSYEQYF. The CDR3 nucleotides are TGTGCCAGCAAAAGGGCCCTCTCCTACGAGCAGTACTTC.

The chain carries TRBV19 and TRBJ1-1; D gene unclear. V shed 7 bases and J shed 2 bases, with 14 bases lying between them. The CDR3 spans 14 residues. Germline CDR1 reads LNHDA; CDR2 reads SQIVND (reference sequence). This CDR3 is CASTKGLFNTEAFF. The CDR3 DNA reads as TGTGCCAGTACCAAGGGCCTCTTTAACACTGAAGCTTTCTTT.

The rearrangement joins TRBV30 to TRBJ2-5, with D perhaps TRBD1 or TRBD2 (6 bases each). The V end was cut by 0 bases, the J end by 0 bases, with 14 bases between. This CDR3 comprises 16 residues. Germline V gene data show CDR1 as GTSNPN and CDR2 as SVGIG (reference sequence). The CDR3 here is CAWSVVTGGYQETQYF. The CDR3 DNA sequence: TGTGCCTGGAGTGTAGTGACAGGAGGGTACCAAGAGACCCAGTACTTC.

V usage is TRBV7-2 and J usage is TRBJ2-1, with D maybe TRBD1 (6 bases). CDR1 is SGHTA and CDR2 is FQGNSA in the germline V gene. V was pared by 2 bases and J by 4 bases, with 21 bases between. The CDR3 runs 18 residues. The CDR3 region is CASSLLPPTQGNYNEQFF. CDR3 sequence (DNA): TGTGCCAGCAGCTTACTTCCCCCGACCCAGGGGAATTACAATGAGCAGTTCTTC.

The chain couples TRBV5-1 to TRBJ1-1, with 7 bases fitting TRBD1. Trimming took 0 bases from V and 6 from J; bases not matched to a gene: 11. The CDR3 loop spans 16 amino acids. The germline gives CDR1 SGHRS, CDR2 YFSETQ. The CDR3 coding sequence is TGCGCCAGCAGCTTGGCCGGGGACAGAGCTTTAGCTGAAGCTTTCTTT. It encodes CASSLAGDRALAEAFF.

As DNA, the CDR3 is TGCGCCAGCAGCCAACAGGGTCGATTGGGAGAGCAGTACTTC. It codes for CASSQQGRLGEQYF. This chain connects TRBV10-1 to TRBJ2-7; perhaps TRBD1 as D (6 bases). V was cut by 6 bases and J by 7 bases, with 19 bases left in between. This CDR3 spans 14 amino acids. Germline V gives CDR1 WNHNN, CDR2 SYGVQD (reference sequence).

The V call is TRBV4-1, the J call TRBJ2-1; either TRBD1 or TRBD2 may supply D (6 bases each). This CDR3 has 16 residues. The V gene's germline CDR1 is MGHRA and CDR2 YSYEKL. Between the trimmed V and J ends, which lost 1 base and 9 bases, there was a span of 19 bases. The CDR3 protein is CASSQVEGGSVVEQFF. The CDR3 DNA reads as TGCGCCAGCAGCCAAGTTGAGGGGGGTAGTGTGGTTGAGCAGTTCTTC.